The rows below give T cell receptor beta chains drawn from one sample of a study of blood T cell repertoires in COVID-19. The table came from immunoSEQ multiplex PCR; TCRdb's copy has only in-frame clones and leaves some out. This table holds some 120,000 clones, about 89% found once. The specimen sequenced was peripheral blood. The receptors were sampled from a middle-aged man with acute or convalescent COVID-19. Each CDR3 is given with its conserved first and last residue. Fields, in order: J gene, clone size, D gene, V gene, CDR3 DNA, CDR3 protein. A D gene is named only where the DNA matches it firmly. Size values are once, few and many counts, or a class for expanded clones, and some rows have none.

j_gene: TRBJ1-6; abundance: -; d_gene: TRBD1; v_gene: TRBV19; CDR3nt: TGTGCCAGTAGTCTCAGGGGGGATAATTCACCCCTCCACTTT; CDR3aa: CASSLRGDNSPLHF
j_gene: TRBJ1-1; abundance: -; d_gene: TRBD1; v_gene: TRBV9; CDR3nt: TGTGCCAGCAGCCCACAGGGGGCCGGCACTGAAGCTTTCTTT; CDR3aa: CASSPQGAGTEAFF
j_gene: TRBJ2-5; abundance: -; d_gene: -; v_gene: TRBV4-2; CDR3nt: TGTGCCAGCAGCCAAGCTTGGGGAGACCAAGAGACCCAGTACTTC; CDR3aa: CASSQAWGDQETQYF
j_gene: TRBJ1-1; abundance: -; d_gene: -; v_gene: TRBV2; CDR3nt: TGTGCCAGCAGTGAAGACAGGTTGGTCTTGGGAACTGAAGCTTTCTTT; CDR3aa: CASSEDRLVLGTEAFF
j_gene: TRBJ1-2; abundance: few; d_gene: TRBD1; v_gene: TRBV19; CDR3nt: TGTGCCAGTAGTCCAGATCACCCACAGGGGGCTTATGGCTACACCTTC; CDR3aa: CASSPDHPQGAYGYTF
j_gene: TRBJ1-2; abundance: -; d_gene: -; v_gene: TRBV5-1; CDR3nt: TGCGCCAGCAGCCCAAAACCCGGGACTGAGTATGGCTACACCTTC; CDR3aa: CASSPKPGTEYGYTF
j_gene: TRBJ1-1; abundance: -; d_gene: -; v_gene: TRBV12-5; CDR3nt: TGTGCTAGTGGTTTGGTCTGGGGGGGGAGCACTGAAGCTTTCTTT; CDR3aa: CASGLVWGGSTEAFF
j_gene: TRBJ2-2; abundance: -; d_gene: -; v_gene: TRBV11-2; CDR3nt: TGTGCCAGCAGCTTAGACCCCTCGACAGGTGACACCGGGGAGCTGTTTTTT; CDR3aa: CASSLDPSTGDTGELFF
j_gene: TRBJ2-7; abundance: -; d_gene: -; v_gene: TRBV30; CDR3nt: TGTGCCTGGAGTGTTAGATACGAGCAGTACTTC; CDR3aa: CAWSVRYEQYF
j_gene: TRBJ1-2; abundance: -; d_gene: TRBD1; v_gene: TRBV9; CDR3nt: TGTGCCAGCAGCGCCGTGACAGGGTTCAACTATGGCTACACCTTC; CDR3aa: CASSAVTGFNYGYTF
j_gene: TRBJ1-2; abundance: -; d_gene: -; v_gene: TRBV5-1; CDR3nt: TGCGCCAGCAGCTTGAACATCGCTAACTATGGCTACACCTTC; CDR3aa: CASSLNIANYGYTF
j_gene: TRBJ2-3; abundance: -; d_gene: -; v_gene: TRBV5-1; CDR3nt: TGCGCCAGCAGCTTGGAGTCCTACACAGATACGCAGTATTTT; CDR3aa: CASSLESYTDTQYF
j_gene: TRBJ1-2; abundance: -; d_gene: TRBD1; v_gene: TRBV19; CDR3nt: TGTGCCAGTAGTACCCAAATGGGACAGCCCTACACCTTC; CDR3aa: CASSTQMGQPYTF
j_gene: TRBJ1-2; abundance: -; d_gene: -; v_gene: TRBV14; CDR3nt: TGTGCCAGCAGCTACGACCACGGGACAACCTATGGCTACACCTTC; CDR3aa: CASSYDHGTTYGYTF
j_gene: TRBJ1-3; abundance: -; d_gene: -; v_gene: TRBV7-9; CDR3nt: TGTGCCAGCAGCTTAGCGCAACAGGTGTCAGGAAACACCATATATTTT; CDR3aa: CASSLAQQVSGNTIYF
j_gene: TRBJ1-1; abundance: once; d_gene: -; v_gene: TRBV20-1; CDR3nt: TGCAGTCCCTCCGCGGGTACTGAAGCTTTCTTT; CDR3aa: CSPSAGTEAFF
j_gene: TRBJ1-1; abundance: -; d_gene: -; v_gene: TRBV6-6; CDR3nt: TGTGCCAGCATCACGGGCGAGGGCGCTGAAGCTTTCTTT; CDR3aa: CASITGEGAEAFF
j_gene: TRBJ1-2; abundance: -; d_gene: TRBD1; v_gene: TRBV2; CDR3nt: TGTGCCAGCAGACCTGGGACAGCCTCTACTAACTATGGCTACACCTTC; CDR3aa: CASRPGTASTNYGYTF
j_gene: TRBJ2-7; abundance: -; d_gene: TRBD1; v_gene: TRBV12-3/TRBV12-4; CDR3nt: TGTGCCAGCACCCGGGACAGAGTCTACGAGCAGTACTTC; CDR3aa: CASTRDRVYEQYF
j_gene: TRBJ1-3; abundance: -; d_gene: -; v_gene: TRBV3-1/TRBV3-2; CDR3nt: TGTGCCAGCAGCCAAGTCTCAAACACCATATATTTT; CDR3aa: CASSQVSNTIYF
j_gene: TRBJ1-1; abundance: -; d_gene: -; v_gene: TRBV7-2; CDR3nt: TGTGCCAGCAGCAGGGTTACCAGGGACACTGAAGCTTTCTTT; CDR3aa: CASSRVTRDTEAFF
j_gene: TRBJ2-1; abundance: -; d_gene: -; v_gene: TRBV18; CDR3nt: TGTGCCAGCTCACCAAGGACACAAGGGGTTAATGAGCAGTTCTTC; CDR3aa: CASSPRTQGVNEQFF
j_gene: TRBJ2-3; abundance: -; d_gene: TRBD1; v_gene: TRBV2; CDR3nt: TGTGCCAGCAGTTTAACAGGGGAAAAAGATACGCAGTATTTT; CDR3aa: CASSLTGEKDTQYF
j_gene: TRBJ2-5; abundance: -; d_gene: TRBD2; v_gene: TRBV5-5; CDR3nt: TGTGCCAGCAGCTTGGCCCCATCCGGGGGGGTCGGAAAAGAGACCCAGTACTTC; CDR3aa: CASSLAPSGGVGKETQYF
j_gene: TRBJ2-3; abundance: -; d_gene: -; v_gene: TRBV7-9; CDR3nt: TGTGCCAGCAGTCTCAGGGAAGTTCAGACAGATACGCAGTATTTT; CDR3aa: CASSLREVQTDTQYF
j_gene: TRBJ1-2; abundance: -; d_gene: TRBD1; v_gene: TRBV10-2; CDR3nt: TGCGCCAGCAGTGAGAGGACAGGGATTAACTATGGCTACACCTTC; CDR3aa: CASSERTGINYGYTF
j_gene: TRBJ1-2; abundance: -; d_gene: -; v_gene: TRBV25-1; CDR3nt: TGTGCCAGCAGTGACGGGGGGATGGGTAACTATGGCTACACCTTC; CDR3aa: CASSDGGMGNYGYTF
j_gene: TRBJ2-1; abundance: -; d_gene: TRBD2; v_gene: TRBV15; CDR3nt: TGTGCCACCAGCAGACCTCCTACTAGCGGGGCGTACAATGAGCAGTTCTTC; CDR3aa: CATSRPPTSGAYNEQFF
j_gene: TRBJ2-7; abundance: many; d_gene: TRBD2; v_gene: TRBV5-5; CDR3nt: TGTGCCAGCAGCGCCCGACTAGCGGGGGCCTACGAGCAGTACTTC; CDR3aa: CASSARLAGAYEQYF
j_gene: TRBJ1-1; abundance: few; d_gene: -; v_gene: TRBV6-6; CDR3nt: TGTGCCAGCTCGTGGGGGGTTGGTGAAGCTTTCTTT; CDR3aa: CASSWGVGEAFF
j_gene: TRBJ1-1; abundance: -; d_gene: -; v_gene: TRBV9; CDR3nt: TGTGCCAGCAGTTTTAACTTGGACACTGAAGCTTTCTTT; CDR3aa: CASSFNLDTEAFF
j_gene: TRBJ1-2; abundance: -; d_gene: -; v_gene: TRBV4-2; CDR3nt: TGTGCCAGCAGCCAAGAGAGGTTTAGAAGCTACACCTTC; CDR3aa: CASSQERFRSYTF
j_gene: TRBJ1-1; abundance: -; d_gene: -; v_gene: TRBV21-1; CDR3nt: TGTGCCAGCAGCAAGACAGGGGGAAGGGAGAAGAACACTGAAGCTTTCTTT; CDR3aa: CASSKTGGREKNTEAFF
j_gene: TRBJ1-2; abundance: -; d_gene: -; v_gene: TRBV4-3; CDR3nt: TGCGCCAGCAGCCCGGGACTCATAAGCTATGGCTACACCTTC; CDR3aa: CASSPGLISYGYTF
j_gene: TRBJ2-1; abundance: -; d_gene: -; v_gene: TRBV4-1; CDR3nt: TGCGCCAGCAGCTCGGGGGGCGGTGAGCAGTTCTTC; CDR3aa: CASSSGGGEQFF
j_gene: TRBJ2-1; abundance: -; d_gene: TRBD1; v_gene: TRBV7-7; CDR3nt: TGTGCCAGCAGCCCGCCGGGACAGGGTTATAATGAGCAGTTCTTC; CDR3aa: CASSPPGQGYNEQFF
j_gene: TRBJ2-3; abundance: -; d_gene: TRBD2; v_gene: TRBV2; CDR3nt: TGTGCCAGCAGCAGAGGACTAGCGGGATCCACAGATACGCAGTATTTT; CDR3aa: CASSRGLAGSTDTQYF
j_gene: TRBJ2-7; abundance: -; d_gene: TRBD1; v_gene: TRBV29-1; CDR3nt: TGCAGCGTTGACCGGGACAGGGGTGGTTACGAGCAGTACTTC; CDR3aa: CSVDRDRGGYEQYF
j_gene: TRBJ2-7; abundance: few; d_gene: -; v_gene: TRBV14; CDR3nt: TGTGCCAGCAGCCAAGACTCTACGGGAGCTTACGAGCAGTACTTC; CDR3aa: CASSQDSTGAYEQYF
j_gene: TRBJ2-3; abundance: -; d_gene: -; v_gene: TRBV5-6; CDR3nt: TGTGCCAGCAGCTTGGCCCAATTCGTGGGGCTTACCATAGATACGCAGTATTTT; CDR3aa: CASSLAQFVGLTIDTQYF
j_gene: TRBJ2-5; abundance: -; d_gene: -; v_gene: TRBV7-2; CDR3nt: TGTGCCAGCAGCTTATATCAAGAGACCCAGTACTTC; CDR3aa: CASSLYQETQYF
j_gene: TRBJ1-1; abundance: -; d_gene: TRBD1; v_gene: TRBV6-6; CDR3nt: TGTGCCAGCAGCGACAGGGCCCTTGAAGCTTTCTTT; CDR3aa: CASSDRALEAFF
j_gene: TRBJ2-7; abundance: -; d_gene: -; v_gene: TRBV5-6; CDR3nt: TGTGCCAGCAGCTTGGTCAGCTCCTACGAGCAGTACTTC; CDR3aa: CASSLVSSYEQYF
j_gene: TRBJ1-1; abundance: -; d_gene: -; v_gene: TRBV30; CDR3nt: TGTGCCTGGAGTCAAGAGTTCCCTGAAGCTTTCTTT; CDR3aa: CAWSQEFPEAFF
j_gene: TRBJ1-6; abundance: -; d_gene: -; v_gene: TRBV27; CDR3nt: TGTGCCAGCAGTTTAGCCAGGGCCAAGGAGTTTAATTCACCCCTCCACTTT; CDR3aa: CASSLARAKEFNSPLHF